The 8 T cell receptor beta chains listed next were all sequenced from one sample in a study of T cell responses to AZD1222 COVID-19 vaccine. TCRdb keeps only in-frame clones here, not all; method: immunoSEQ multiplex PCR. The sample includes about 150,000 clones, about nine tenths of them seen just once. This sample comprised peripheral blood, obtained on day 0 of AZD1222 vaccination. These receptors all stem from an adult in good health.

The chain has TRBV25-1 and TRBJ2-7; D is possibly TRBD1 or TRBD2 (6 bases each). CDR1 MGHDK and CDR2 SYGVNS come from the germline V gene. V was clipped by 2 bases and J by 6 bases, with 17 bases between them. The CDR3 consists of 15 residues. This CDR3 is CASSEVGGVPAEQYF. The CDR3 DNA follows: TGTGCCAGCAGTGAAGTGGGGGGCGTTCCCGCCGAGCAGTACTTC.

The chain recombines TRBV27 with TRBJ2-1, with a weak D call TRBD1 (6 bases). The CDR3 covers 15 residues. Germline CDR1 is MNHEY and CDR2 is SMNVEV (reference sequence). The V end was cut by 5 bases, the J end by 7 bases, with 18 bases between. The CDR3 sequence: CASSPRDTLGNEQFF. CDR3 DNA: TGTGCCAGCAGTCCACGGGACACCCTAGGGAATGAGCAGTTCTTC.

This chain links TRBV7-9 with TRBJ2-1; no clear D gene. The CDR3 has 13 amino acids. In germline, CDR1 is SEHNR, CDR2 FQNEAQ (reference sequence). V was trimmed by 6 bases and J by 8 bases, leaving 14 bases between them. DNA for the CDR3: TGTGCCAGCAGGCCTATCCTTGGTGATGAGCAGTTCTTC. It specifies CASRPILGDEQFF.

This clone was seen a handful of times. The V gene is TRBV27, the J gene TRBJ1-1, with D unresolved. The V end lost 4 bases, the J end lost 4 bases, and 10 bases lay between the germline ends. Germline V gene lookup returns CDR1 MNHEY and CDR2 SMNVEV (reference sequence). The CDR3 length is 13 residues. The CDR3 here is CASSSREFTEAFF. The CDR3 region has the DNA TGTGCCAGCAGTTCCCGGGAATTCACTGAAGCTTTCTTT.

The J gene is TRBJ2-7, the V gene TRBV28; a possible D gene is TRBD2 (6 bases). This CDR3 contains 15 residues. V shed 6 bases and J shed 1 base, with 16 bases lying between them. Germline CDR1 and CDR2: MDHEN and SYDVKM. The CDR3 loop reads CASRGDSPKSYEQYF. The CDR3 DNA reads as TGTGCCAGCAGAGGGGACTCCCCGAAGTCCTACGAGCAGTACTTC.

This chain links TRBV3-1 (or the pseudogene TRBV3-2) with TRBJ2-7; 9 nucleotides align to TRBD2. J was trimmed by 0 bases and V by 5 bases; bases with no gene match: 5. The CDR3 is made up of 15 amino acids. The germline V gene has CDR1 LGHDT and CDR2 YNNKEL (reference sequence). The CDR3 region has the DNA TGTGCCAGCAGCTCGAGCGGGAGGCTCTCCTACGAGCAGTACTTC. It yields the protein CASSSSGRLSYEQYF.

The J gene is TRBJ1-5, the V gene TRBV30; TRBD1 might be the D (6 bases). The length of the CDR3 is 13 residues. The V gene's germline CDR1 is GTSNPN and CDR2 SVGIG (reference sequence). V was cut by 2 bases and J by 6 bases, with 11 bases left in between. CDR3 amino acids: CAWSIGGGQPQHF. CDR3 bases: TGTGCCTGGAGTATAGGGGGAGGTCAGCCCCAGCATTTT.

The V call is TRBV28, the J call TRBJ2-1; D is uncertain. Germline V CDR1 and CDR2: MDHEN, SYDVKM. Trimming removed 7 bases at V and 2 bases at J, with 9 bases between. This CDR3 has 13 residues. Here the CDR3 reads CASKRRAYNEQFF. CDR3 DNA: TGTGCCAGCAAAAGAAGAGCCTACAATGAGCAGTTCTTC.